These 30 T cell receptor beta chains came from one sample sequenced in a study of OX40 agonist ivuxolimab in advanced cancers. Assay used: immunoSEQ multiplex PCR; TCRdb lists only in-frame clones, some missing. The sample holds 45,000 to 60,000 clones, roughly 90% seen once. The input for sequencing was CD4+ or CD8+ T cells sorted from blood, taken in a trial of the OX40 agonist ivuxolimab. These receptors originate from an adult with an advanced solid tumor such as melanoma, head and neck, liver or kidney cancer.

The chain has TRBV28 and TRBJ2-7; 7 nucleotides match TRBD2. CDR1 is MDHEN and CDR2 is SYDVKM in the germline V gene. The CDR3 has 15 residues. V was pared by 5 bases and J by 0 bases, with 7 bases of the junction left unmatched. The CDR3: CASSPTSASSYEQYF. The CDR3 DNA reads as TGTGCCAGCAGTCCAACTAGCGCGAGCTCCTACGAGCAGTACTTC.

This clone ranks as medium-sized (0.01 to 0.1%). The chain links TRBV29-1 to TRBJ2-7, with D perhaps TRBD2 (6 bases). The CDR3 spans 13 residues. V was shortened by 3 bases and J by 1 base, with 10 bases between the two germline ends. Germline V gene sequence: CDR1 SQVTM, CDR2 ANQGSEA. For the CDR3, the DNA is TGCAGCGTTGAGGGAGGAGAATCCTACGAGCAGTACTTC. Encoded protein: CSVEGGESYEQYF.

The chain carries TRBV11-2 and TRBJ2-2; possibly TRBD1 or TRBD2 for D (6 bases each). The CDR3 totals 16 residues. V lost 1 base and J lost 5, with 14 bases in between. Germline CDR1 SGHAT, CDR2 FQNNGV. In nucleotides, the CDR3 is TGTGCCAGCAGCTTAGGAGGGGGGAGGTGGACCGGGGAGCTGTTTTTT. This codes for CASSLGGGRWTGELFF.

V usage is TRBV30 and J usage is TRBJ2-5, with D perhaps TRBD1 or TRBD2 (6 bases each). Per germline, CDR1 GTSNPN and CDR2 SVGIG (reference sequence). The CDR3 extends over 13 amino acids. Trimming pared 5 bases from V and 5 bases from J, leaving 15 bases between. The CDR3 loop reads CAWEQGGGETQYF. CDR3 bases: TGTGCCTGGGAACAGGGAGGTGGTGAGACCCAGTACTTC.

This rearrangement joins TRBV7-2 to TRBJ1-6, with TRBD1 as a possible D gene (6 bases). Per the germline V gene, CDR1 is SGHTA and CDR2 is FQGNSA. The V and J ends lost 4 bases and 3 bases respectively, with 13 bases between them. There are 16 residues in the CDR3. CDR3 nucleotides: TGTGCCAGCAGCTCACAGGGAGGAGGCTATAATTCACCCCTCCACTTT. Translation: CASSSQGGGYNSPLHF. Together with reference TRBV7-2 and TRBJ1-6, the CDR3 gives the full variable domain: GAGVSQSPSNKVTEKGKDVELRCDPISGHTALYWYRQSLGQGLEFLIYFQGNSAPDKSGLPSDRFSAERTGGSVSTLTIQRTQQEDSAVYLCASSSQGGGYNSPLHFGNGTRLTVT.

The chain couples TRBV5-1 to TRBJ2-2; 10 nucleotides align to TRBD1. Losses at the gene ends were 4 bases for V and 1 base for J; bases not matched to a gene: 4. The germline V gene has CDR1 SGHRS and CDR2 YFSETQ. The CDR3 runs to 16 residues. CDR3 DNA sequence: TGCGCCAGCAGCCACGGGACAGGGGTGAACACCGGGGAGCTGTTTTTT. This gives the protein CASSHGTGVNTGELFF.

The J gene is TRBJ2-7, the V gene TRBV21-1; the table's D call, TRBD2, was not checked against the DNA. TRBV21-1 is a known pseudogene. This CDR3 is 13 amino acids long. The CDR3 reads CASSNQPSYEQYF. Written as DNA, the CDR3 is TGTGCCAGCAGCAATCAGCCTAGCTACGAGCAGTACTTC.

The CDR3 loop is CASSTYRRMNTEAFF. The CDR3 DNA reads TGTGCCAGTAGTACCTACAGGAGAATGAACACTGAAGCTTTCTTT. The chain recombines TRBV19 with TRBJ1-1, with TRBD1 as a possible D gene (5 bases). CDR1 LNHDA and CDR2 SQIVND come from the germline V gene (reference sequence). Trimming shortened V by 4 bases and J by 0 bases, and 12 bases separated the two germline ends. The CDR3 extends over 15 amino acids.

The chain recombines TRBV6-5 with TRBJ2-5; 10 bases are a match to TRBD1. V shed 10 bases, J shed 5 bases, and the junction held 4 bases outside the gene matches. The length of the CDR3 is 12 residues. Germline CDR1 reads MNHEY; CDR2 reads SVGAGI. CDR3 sequence (DNA): TGTGCCAACAGGGGACAGGGGGAGACCCAGTACTTC. It codes for CANRGQGETQYF.

This clone was found a few times. The rearrangement uses TRBV6-1 and TRBJ2-3; 10 positions match TRBD2. CDR1 and CDR2 (germline): MNHNS, SASEGT. With V trimmed by 0 bases and J by 8 bases, 11 bases remained unmatched. This CDR3 is 17 amino acids long. The CDR3 protein is CASSEAPTSGTWGTQYF. The CDR3, as DNA: TGTGCCAGCAGTGAAGCGCCAACTAGCGGGACGTGGGGTACGCAGTATTTT.

This chain connects TRBV7-2 to TRBJ2-6, with unresolved D. V lost 1 base and J 1 base, leaving 2 bases between the germline ends. Germline V gene sequence: CDR1 SGHTA, CDR2 FQGNSA. The CDR3 contains 14 residues. CDR3 loop: CASSLGSGANVLTF. Written as DNA, the CDR3 is TGTGCCAGCAGCTTAGGGTCTGGGGCCAACGTCCTGACTTTC.

The chain has TRBV29-1 and TRBJ2-7; D not certain. This CDR3 is built from 15 residues. CDR1 and CDR2 from the germline V gene are SQVTM and ANQGSEA. V was trimmed by 0 bases and J by 5 bases, leaving 17 bases between them. CDR3 sequence reads: CSVEDGLQTGNEQYF. The CDR3 DNA is TGCAGCGTTGAAGACGGGCTCCAGACTGGGAACGAGCAGTACTTC.

V is TRBV5-5 and J is TRBJ2-1, with D unclear. V was shortened by 0 bases and J by 5 bases, with 18 bases between the two germline ends. The CDR3 contains 17 residues. Per germline, CDR1 SGHKS and CDR2 YYEKEE (reference sequence). CDR3 DNA sequence: TGTGCCAGCAGCTTGGGGATAGACGGCGATGCTCACAATGAGCAGTTCTTC. This encodes CASSLGIDGDAHNEQFF.

This chain links TRBV30 with TRBJ2-7, with 7 bases lining up with TRBD1. This CDR3 has 12 residues. Germline lookup yields CDR1 GTSNPN and CDR2 SVGIG (reference sequence). J gave up 5 bases and V 4 bases, and 5 bases lay outside the gene matches. The CDR3 loop reads CAWNKGAHEQYF. In nucleotides, the CDR3 is TGTGCCTGGAACAAGGGGGCACACGAGCAGTACTTC.

The rearrangement uses TRBV5-4 and TRBJ1-5; 8 positions agree with TRBD1. Germline V gene lookup returns CDR1 SGHNT and CDR2 YYREEE (reference sequence). This CDR3 is 14 amino acids long. Trimming removed 4 bases from V and 6 bases from J; junction bases left unmatched: 6. As DNA, the CDR3 is TGTGCCAGCAGCCAACAGGGGGGAGCTCAGCCCCAGCATTTT. Amino acid sequence: CASSQQGGAQPQHF. The entire variable domain, with the rest obtained from reference TRBV5-4 and TRBJ1-5, is as follows: ETGVTQSPTHLIKTRGQQVTLRCSSQSGHNTVSWYQQALGQGPQFIFQYYREEENGRGNFPPRFSGLQFPNYSSELNVNALELDDSALYLCASSQQGGAQPQHFGDGTRLSIL.

The chain has TRBV11-2 and TRBJ2-2; D is undetermined. The germline gives CDR1 SGHAT, CDR2 FQNNGV. Trimming took 0 bases from V and 6 from J, leaving 8 bases between them. CDR3 length: 14 residues. CDR3 DNA sequence: TGTGCCAGCAGCTTAGAAAGGAGTGCCGGGGAGCTGTTTTTT. Its protein is CASSLERSAGELFF.

The V and J genes are TRBV15 and TRBJ2-2; 8 bases fit TRBD2. The V gene's germline CDR1 is LNHNV and CDR2 YYDKDF (reference sequence). The V gene end was trimmed by 8 bases and the J gene end by 5 bases; junction bases not matched to a gene: 7. The CDR3 length is 14 residues. CDR3 nucleotide sequence: TGTGCCACCTTACTGGCTAGCGGGACCGGGGAGCTGTTTTTT. Translation gives CATLLASGTGELFF.

This clone has only one observation. The rearrangement links TRBV6-1 to TRBJ1-2; 10 bases align to TRBD1. Trimming took 0 bases from V and 4 from J; bases not matched to a gene: 2. The CDR3 contains 15 residues. The germline V gene has CDR1 MNHNS and CDR2 SASEGT. CDR3 sequence: CASSEAGDRGYGYTF. CDR3 bases: TGTGCCAGCAGTGAAGCGGGGGACAGGGGCTATGGCTACACCTTC.

V and J are TRBV9 and TRBJ2-7, with D possibly being TRBD1 (5 bases). V shed 3 bases and J shed 2 bases, with 12 bases lying between them. This CDR3 region has 14 residues. Looked up from germline, CDR1 is SGDLS and CDR2 is YYNGEE. CDR3 coding DNA: TGTGCCAGCAGCGAGGGGATGTTAGCCTACGAGCAGTACTTC. Its protein is CASSEGMLAYEQYF. Full variable domain (remainder filled in from reference TRBV9 and TRBJ2-7): DSGVTQTPKHLITATGQRVTLRCSPRSGDLSVYWYQQSLDQGLQFLIQYYNGEERAKGNILERFSAQQFPDLHSELNLSSLELGDSALYFCASSEGMLAYEQYFGPGTRLTVT.

The chain combines TRBV15 with TRBJ2-7, with 8 positions matching TRBD1. The CDR3 loop spans 15 amino acids. The V gene end was trimmed by 4 bases and the J gene end by 1 base; junction bases not matched to a gene: 6. In germline, CDR1 is LNHNV, CDR2 YYDKDF (reference sequence). For the CDR3, the DNA is TGTGCCACCAGCAAACAAGGACAGGGTTCCTACGAGCAGTACTTC. This gives the protein CATSKQGQGSYEQYF.

This chain uses TRBV4-1 with TRBJ2-1; D ambiguous. Between the trimmed V and J ends, which lost 6 bases and 1 base, there was a span of 13 bases. The CDR3 runs to 15 residues. Germline CDR1 is MGHRA and CDR2 is YSYEKL. In DNA form, the CDR3 reads TGCGCCAGCAGTAAAAGCGACTCGTCCTACAATGAGCAGTTCTTC. Translated, it gives CASSKSDSSYNEQFF.

The chain is built from TRBV18 and TRBJ2-7; D possibly corresponds to TRBD2 (6 bases). Trimming took 1 base from V and 1 from J, leaving 11 bases between them. Germline CDR1 and CDR2: KGHSH and LQKENI. The CDR3 consists of 15 residues. DNA of the CDR3: TGTGCCAGCTCACCACGGGACGGGGGATCCTACGAGCAGTACTTC. Amino acids: CASSPRDGGSYEQYF. Full variable domain (missing parts from reference TRBV18 and TRBJ2-7): NAGVMQNPRHLVRRRGQEARLRCSPMKGHSHVYWYRQLPEEGLKFMVYLQKENIIDESGMPKERFSAEFPKEGPSILRIQQVVRGDSAAYFCASSPRDGGSYEQYFGPGTRLTVT.

The J gene is TRBJ2-1, the V gene TRBV9; D is uncertain. CDR1 SGDLS and CDR2 YYNGEE come from the germline V gene. The CDR3 contains 13 residues. V gave up 0 bases and J gave up 12 bases, with 13 bases separating them. CDR3 sequence: CASSVDIGSRQFF. As DNA, the CDR3 is TGTGCCAGCAGCGTAGATATAGGTTCCAGGCAGTTCTTC.

The CDR3 protein is CASSPADNEQFF. DNA for the CDR3: TGTGCCAGCTCACCGGCCGACAATGAGCAGTTCTTC. The V and J genes are TRBV18 and TRBJ2-1; D unclear. Per germline, CDR1 KGHSH and CDR2 LQKENI. CDR3 size: 12 residues. The germline V and J ends were trimmed by 3 bases and 5 bases, with 5 bases remaining between them.

The rearrangement uses TRBV7-6 and TRBJ2-7; unclear D gene. Germline V gene lookup returns CDR1 SGHVS and CDR2 FNYEAQ. The CDR3 sequence is 13 residues long. Trimming pared 3 bases from V and 5 bases from J, leaving 11 bases between. The CDR3: CASSFQINHEQYF. The CDR3 DNA reads as TGTGCCAGCAGCTTTCAAATTAACCACGAGCAGTACTTC.

This chain links TRBV2 with TRBJ2-7, with 10 nucleotides matching TRBD2. Germline CDR1 is SNHLY and CDR2 is FYNNEI. This CDR3 region has 14 residues. V shed 8 bases and J 8 bases; nucleotides not matched to a gene: 12. The CDR3 loop reads CASSKGASGSQQYF. The CDR3 nucleotides are TGTGCCAGCTCTAAAGGGGCTAGCGGGAGTCAGCAGTACTTC.

The rearrangement uses TRBV20-1 and TRBJ2-3; unclear D gene. V shed 3 bases and J shed 7 bases, with 8 bases lying between them. This CDR3 is 11 amino acids long. CDR1 and CDR2 (germline): DFQATT, SNEGSKA (reference sequence). This CDR3 is CSARPLNTQYF. The CDR3 DNA reads as TGCAGTGCTAGGCCTTTGAATACGCAGTATTTT.

The chain recombines TRBV6-5 with TRBJ2-4, with D tentatively TRBD2 (7 bases). Trimming shortened V by 5 bases and J by 1 base, and 12 bases separated the two germline ends. The germline gives CDR1 MNHEY, CDR2 SVGAGI. There are 15 residues in the CDR3. The CDR3 here is CASSNREGAKNIQYF. The CDR3, as DNA: TGTGCCAGCAGTAACAGGGAGGGGGCCAAAAACATTCAGTACTTC.

This chain links TRBV5-1 with TRBJ2-1; D tentatively fits TRBD1 or TRBD2 (5 bases each). The CDR3 totals 16 residues. Germline V CDR1 and CDR2: SGHRS, YFSETQ. With 4 bases removed from V and 7 bases from J, the gap between germline ends came to 21 bases. The CDR3 coding sequence is TGCGCCAGCAGCCCCCCGAGGGGAAACGTCGATAATGAGCAGTTCTTC. As protein: CASSPPRGNVDNEQFF.

This clone has only one observation. The chain combines TRBV18 with TRBJ1-3, with no clear D. Trimming left V 6 bases short and J 0 bases short, with 12 bases between. Germline CDR1 and CDR2: KGHSH and LQKENI. The CDR3 extends over 15 amino acids. The DNA for the CDR3 is TGTGCCAGCTCCCGTGGAGATAGCTCTGGAAACACCATATATTTT. It specifies CASSRGDSSGNTIYF.